This paragraph reports one TCR beta chain. Its antigen is unidentified. The protocol was immunoSEQ multiplex PCR, while the TCRdb copy is restricted to in-frame clones and leaves out a portion. The sample has tens of thousands of clones, about 90% seen once. With V trimmed by 5 bases and J by 4 bases, 3 bases remained unmatched. The CDR3 is made up of 14 amino acids. Germline CDR1 reads MRHNA; CDR2 reads SNTAGT. This specimen belongs to a study of graft-versus-host responses after intestinal transplantation. Notes on the study in general: Recipient-marrow GvH clones were detected, some having first appeared in ileum or blood.

The sample was PBMCs, taken around 330 days after intestinal transplant. This receptor was obtained from a human patient who received an intestinal transplant, so some T cells may come from the graft donor. V is TRBV6-4 and J is TRBJ2-3, with 10 bases matching TRBD2. The DNA of the CDR3 is TGTGCCAGCAGTAGCGGGGGGGCCTCAGATACGCAGTATTTT. This encodes CASSSGGASDTQYF.